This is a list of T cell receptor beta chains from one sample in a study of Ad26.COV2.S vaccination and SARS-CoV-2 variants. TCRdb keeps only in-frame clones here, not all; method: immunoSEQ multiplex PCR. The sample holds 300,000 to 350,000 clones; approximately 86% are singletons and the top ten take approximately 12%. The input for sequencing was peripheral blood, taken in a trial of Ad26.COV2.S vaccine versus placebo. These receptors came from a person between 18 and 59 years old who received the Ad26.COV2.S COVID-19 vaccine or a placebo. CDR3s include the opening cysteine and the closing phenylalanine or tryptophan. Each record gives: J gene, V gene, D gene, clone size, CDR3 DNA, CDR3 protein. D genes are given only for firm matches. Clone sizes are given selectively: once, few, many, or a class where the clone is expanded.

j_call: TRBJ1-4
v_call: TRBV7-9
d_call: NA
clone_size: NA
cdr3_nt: TGTGCCAGCAGCCCCCTAGAAAAACTGTTTTTT
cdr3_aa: CASSPLEKLFF

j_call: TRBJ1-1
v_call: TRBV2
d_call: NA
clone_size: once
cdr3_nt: TGTGCCAGCAGATTCCGGGACCGGGGAGAAGCTTTCTTT
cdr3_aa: CASRFRDRGEAFF

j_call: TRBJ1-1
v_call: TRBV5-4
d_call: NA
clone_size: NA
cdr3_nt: TGTGCCAGCAGCCCACCACCGGGACATCAGAACACTGAAGCTTTCTTT
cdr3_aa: CASSPPPGHQNTEAFF

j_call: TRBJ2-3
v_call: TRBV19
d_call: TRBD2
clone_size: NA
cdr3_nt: TGTGCCAGTAGTTTTCGGGGGGGTCGGATAGATACGCAGTATTTT
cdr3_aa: CASSFRGGRIDTQYF

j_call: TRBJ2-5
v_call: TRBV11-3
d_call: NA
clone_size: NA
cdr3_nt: TGTGCCAGCAGCCCTACAGGGATTCAAGAGACCCAGTACTTC
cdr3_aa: CASSPTGIQETQYF

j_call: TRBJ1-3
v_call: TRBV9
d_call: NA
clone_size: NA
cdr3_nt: TGTGCCAGCAGCGCTTCTGGAAACACCATATATTTT
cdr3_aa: CASSASGNTIYF

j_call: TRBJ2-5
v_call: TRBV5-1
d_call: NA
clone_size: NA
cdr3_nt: TGCGCCAGCAGCTTGGGGGTGGACCCCATAGGGACCCAGTACTTC
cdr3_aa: CASSLGVDPIGTQYF

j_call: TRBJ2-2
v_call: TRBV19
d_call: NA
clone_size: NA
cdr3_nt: TGTGCCAGTAGCTTCAACGCCGGGGAGCTGTTTTTT
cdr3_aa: CASSFNAGELFF

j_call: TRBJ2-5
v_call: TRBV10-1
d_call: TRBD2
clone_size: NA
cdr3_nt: TGCGCCAGCAGTAGCGGACTAGCGGGGCAAGAGACCCAGTACTTC
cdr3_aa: CASSSGLAGQETQYF

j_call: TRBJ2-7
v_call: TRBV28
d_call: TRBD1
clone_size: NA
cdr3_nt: TGTGCCAGCAGGGGGACAGTCCCCTACGAGCAGTACTTC
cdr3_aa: CASRGTVPYEQYF

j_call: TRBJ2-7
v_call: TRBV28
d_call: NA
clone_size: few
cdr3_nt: TGTGCCAGCAGTTCAGGGGCCTCCGACTCCTACGAGCAGTACTTC
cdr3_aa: CASSSGASDSYEQYF

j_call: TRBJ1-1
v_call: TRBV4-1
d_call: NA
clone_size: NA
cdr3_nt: TGCGCCAGCAGCCAAGATCTTACGAACACTGAAGCTTTCTTT
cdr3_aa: CASSQDLTNTEAFF

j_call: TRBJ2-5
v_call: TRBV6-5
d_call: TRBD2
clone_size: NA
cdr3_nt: TGTGCCAGCATAAGACTAGCGAGAGGGTTGGAGACCCAGTACTTC
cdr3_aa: CASIRLARGLETQYF

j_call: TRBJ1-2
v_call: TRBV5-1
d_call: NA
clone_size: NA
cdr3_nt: TGCGCCAGCAGCCATAGCGTAGCAATGATCTATGGCTACACCTTC
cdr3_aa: CASSHSVAMIYGYTF

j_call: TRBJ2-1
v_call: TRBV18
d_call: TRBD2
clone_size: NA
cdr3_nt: TGTGCCAGCTCACCTCAGGGACTAGGATCCTACAATGAGCAGTTCTTC
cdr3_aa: CASSPQGLGSYNEQFF

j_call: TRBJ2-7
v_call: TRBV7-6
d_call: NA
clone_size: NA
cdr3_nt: TGTGCCAGCAGCTTGGGGACTGAATACGAGCAGTACTTC
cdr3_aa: CASSLGTEYEQYF

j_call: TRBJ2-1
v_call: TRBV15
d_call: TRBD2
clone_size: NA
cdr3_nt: TGTGCCACCAGCAGCGGGGCGGGAGGGACCCTCGGGGAGCAGTTCTTC
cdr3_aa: CATSSGAGGTLGEQFF

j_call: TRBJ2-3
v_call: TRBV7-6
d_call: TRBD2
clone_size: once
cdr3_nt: TGTGCCAGCAGCTTAGAGGTTCCAGCGGGAGGAACAGATACGCAGTATTTT
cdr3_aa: CASSLEVPAGGTDTQYF

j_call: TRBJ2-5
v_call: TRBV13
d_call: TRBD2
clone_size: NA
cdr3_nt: TGTGCCAGCAGCTCCCGGACTAGCGGGAGTGGGAAGACCCAGTACTTC
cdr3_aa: CASSSRTSGSGKTQYF

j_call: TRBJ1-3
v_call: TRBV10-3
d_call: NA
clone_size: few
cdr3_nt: TGTGCCATCGTAGCCAGCTCTGGAAACACCATATATTTT
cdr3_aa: CAIVASSGNTIYF

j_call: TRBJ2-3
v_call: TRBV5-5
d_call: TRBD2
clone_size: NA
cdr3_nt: TGTGCCAGCAGCTTTCTAGCGGACCTCACAGATACGCAGTATTTT
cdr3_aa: CASSFLADLTDTQYF

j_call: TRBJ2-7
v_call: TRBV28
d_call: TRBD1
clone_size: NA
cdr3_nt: TGTGCCAGCAGTTCGGGCGGACAGGGGGTCACCTACGAGCAGTACTTC
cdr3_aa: CASSSGGQGVTYEQYF

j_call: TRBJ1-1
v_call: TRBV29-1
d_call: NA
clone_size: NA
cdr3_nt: TGCAGCGTTGGTAGCGGGAACACTGAAGCTTTCTTT
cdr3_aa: CSVGSGNTEAFF

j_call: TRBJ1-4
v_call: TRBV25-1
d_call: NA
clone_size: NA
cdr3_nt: TGTGCCAGCAGTGAAGGAGGGAATGAAAAACTGTTTTTT
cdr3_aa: CASSEGGNEKLFF

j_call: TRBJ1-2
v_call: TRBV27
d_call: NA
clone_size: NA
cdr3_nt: TGTGCCAGCAGTCCCCTGGCCCCTGGCCGTAACTATGGCTACACCTTC
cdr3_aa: CASSPLAPGRNYGYTF

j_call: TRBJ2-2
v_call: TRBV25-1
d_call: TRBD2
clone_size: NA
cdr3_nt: TGTGCCAGCAGATCCCGGGGAGGGCAAACCGGGGAGCTGTTTTTT
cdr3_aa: CASRSRGGQTGELFF

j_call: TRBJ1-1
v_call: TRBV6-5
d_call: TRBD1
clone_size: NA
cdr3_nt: TGTGCCAGCAGTTTCACAGGGGGTATGAACACTGAAGCTTTCTTT
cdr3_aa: CASSFTGGMNTEAFF

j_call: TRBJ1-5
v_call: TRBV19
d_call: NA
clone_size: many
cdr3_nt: TGTGCCAGTAGTATAGAGGCCAGCCTCACCACTCAGCCCCAGCATTTT
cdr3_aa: CASSIEASLTTQPQHF

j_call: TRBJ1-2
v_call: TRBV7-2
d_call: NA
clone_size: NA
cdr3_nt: TGTGCCAGCAGCCTACAGACTAACTATGGCTACACCTTC
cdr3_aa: CASSLQTNYGYTF